This TCR beta chain was found in a study of blood T cell repertoires in COVID-19. Across the study: Whether acute or convalescent, the COVID-19 samples came from the United States, Italy and Spain. From T cells, B-cell-depleted T cells, or PBMCs came the material, which was cDNA or gDNA.

In the source study's methods: How many nucleated cells were present was estimated from reference gene primer amplification. This table comes from immunoSEQ multiplex PCR, and its TCRdb copy is limited to in-frame clones, with some not included. That table gives V, J and clone size, and the DNA gave D and trimming. The sample lists around 200,000 clones, roughly four fifths seen once, with around 4.4% in the top ten. The specimen was peripheral blood. The TCR comes from a man over 45 with active or convalescent COVID-19.

The CDR3: CASGSKIGGGQPQHF. For the CDR3, the DNA is TGTGCCAGCGGAAGCAAGATAGGGGGGGGTCAGCCCCAGCATTTT. This sequence joins TRBV21-1 and TRBJ1-5. TRBV21-1 is marked as a pseudogene. The CDR3 has 15 residues.